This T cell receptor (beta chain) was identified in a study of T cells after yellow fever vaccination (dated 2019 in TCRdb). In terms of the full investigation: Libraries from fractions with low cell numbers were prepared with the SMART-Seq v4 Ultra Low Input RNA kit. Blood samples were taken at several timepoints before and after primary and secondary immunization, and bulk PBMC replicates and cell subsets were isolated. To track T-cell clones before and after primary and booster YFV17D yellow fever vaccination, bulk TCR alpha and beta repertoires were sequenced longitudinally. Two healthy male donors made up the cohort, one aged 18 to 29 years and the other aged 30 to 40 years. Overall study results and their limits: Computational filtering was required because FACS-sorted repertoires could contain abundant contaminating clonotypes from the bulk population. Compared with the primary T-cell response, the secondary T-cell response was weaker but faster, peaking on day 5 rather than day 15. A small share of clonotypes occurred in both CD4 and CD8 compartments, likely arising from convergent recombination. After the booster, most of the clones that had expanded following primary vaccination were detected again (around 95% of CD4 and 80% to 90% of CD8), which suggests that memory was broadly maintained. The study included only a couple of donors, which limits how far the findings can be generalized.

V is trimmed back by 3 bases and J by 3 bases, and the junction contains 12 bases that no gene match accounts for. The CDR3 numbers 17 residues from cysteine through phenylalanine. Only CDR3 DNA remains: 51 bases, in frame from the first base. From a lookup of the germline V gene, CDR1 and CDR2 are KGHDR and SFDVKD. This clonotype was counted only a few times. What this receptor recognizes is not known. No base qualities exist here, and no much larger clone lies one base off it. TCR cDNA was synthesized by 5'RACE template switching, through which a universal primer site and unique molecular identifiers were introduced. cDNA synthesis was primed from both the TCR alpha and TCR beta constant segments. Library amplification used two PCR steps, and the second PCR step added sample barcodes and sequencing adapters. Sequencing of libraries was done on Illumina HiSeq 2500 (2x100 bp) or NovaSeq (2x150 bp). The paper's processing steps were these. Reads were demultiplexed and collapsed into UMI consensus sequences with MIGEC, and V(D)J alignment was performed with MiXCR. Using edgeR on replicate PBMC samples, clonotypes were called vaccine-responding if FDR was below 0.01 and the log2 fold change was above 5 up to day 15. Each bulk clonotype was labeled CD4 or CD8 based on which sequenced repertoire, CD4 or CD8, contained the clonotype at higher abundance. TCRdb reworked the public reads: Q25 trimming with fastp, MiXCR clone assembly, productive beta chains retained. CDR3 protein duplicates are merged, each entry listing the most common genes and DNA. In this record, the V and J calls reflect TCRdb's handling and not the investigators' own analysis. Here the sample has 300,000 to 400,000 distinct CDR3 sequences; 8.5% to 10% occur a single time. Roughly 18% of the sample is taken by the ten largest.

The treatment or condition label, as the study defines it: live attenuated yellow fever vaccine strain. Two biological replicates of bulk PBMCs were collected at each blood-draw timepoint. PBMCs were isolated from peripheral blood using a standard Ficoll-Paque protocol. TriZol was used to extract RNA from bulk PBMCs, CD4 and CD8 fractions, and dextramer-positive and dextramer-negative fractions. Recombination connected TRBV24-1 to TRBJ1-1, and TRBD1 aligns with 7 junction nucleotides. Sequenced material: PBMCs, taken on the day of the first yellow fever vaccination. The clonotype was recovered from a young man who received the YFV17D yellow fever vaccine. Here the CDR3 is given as CATSDEPDRDDYTEAFF. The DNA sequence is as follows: TGTGCCACCAGTGATGAACCTGACAGGGATGATTACACTGAAGCTTTCTTT.